Each of the 9 T cell receptor beta chains below was sequenced from the same sample in a study of blood T cell repertoires in COVID-19. The protocol was immunoSEQ multiplex PCR, while the TCRdb copy is restricted to in-frame clones and leaves out a portion. This table holds around 9,900 clones, roughly 72% found once. Sequenced sample: peripheral blood. The receptors derive from a human donor in a cohort sampled during active COVID-19.

The rearrangement links TRBV6-6 to TRBJ2-1; 8 bases are shared with TRBD2. CDR3 length: 15 amino acids. The J segment lost 0 bases and the V segment lost 3 bases, leaving 1 base of the junction unmatched. Germline CDR1 MNHNY, CDR2 SVGAGI (reference sequence). CDR3 nucleotide sequence: TGTGCCAGCAGTTATAGCGGGGACTCCTACAATGAGCAGTTCTTC. It translates to CASSYSGDSYNEQFF.

The chain employs TRBV19 and TRBJ2-6, with D perhaps matching TRBD1 (6 bases). CDR1 and CDR2 from the germline V gene are LNHDA and SQIVND (reference sequence). This CDR3 region has 14 residues. V lost 10 bases to trimming and J lost 2 bases, with 12 bases between them. CDR3 region: CATTGFAGANVLTF. As DNA, the CDR3 is TGTGCCACTACAGGGTTCGCTGGGGCCAACGTCCTGACTTTC.

The chain links TRBV13 to TRBJ2-5; 8 nucleotides match TRBD2. Germline assignment: CDR1 PRHDT and CDR2 FYEKMQ (reference sequence). This CDR3 is built from 17 residues. With 4 bases clipped from V and 9 bases from J, the junction kept 19 bases outside the gene matches. CDR3 bases: TGTGCCAGCAGCTCGGGGGGGACCGAGGGGACCCTTGGGGCCCAGTACTTC. Its protein is CASSSGGTEGTLGAQYF.

The chain couples TRBV19 to TRBJ1-5; 9 nucleotides align to TRBD1. V trimming: 3 bases; J trimming: 6 bases; junction bases outside the gene matches: 6. Germline V gene data show CDR1 as LNHDA and CDR2 as SQIVND (reference sequence). This CDR3 region has 15 residues. CDR3 protein: CASSITGQGIQPQHF. The CDR3 DNA reads as TGTGCCAGTAGTATTACTGGACAGGGGATTCAGCCCCAGCATTTT.

The chain joins TRBV6-2 or TRBV6-3 to TRBJ1-2; D remains unclear. V lost 2 bases and J lost 11, with 18 bases in between. CDR3 length equals 14 residues. Germline assignment: CDR1 MNHEY and CDR2 SVGEGT. CDR3 residues: CASSYKPPGGGYTF. The CDR3 DNA sequence: TGTGCCAGCAGTTACAAGCCCCCGGGCGGAGGATACACCTTC.

This clone came up a few times. This chain connects TRBV7-9 to TRBJ1-3, with D unresolved. This CDR3 contains 13 residues. The germline V gene has CDR1 SEHNR and CDR2 FQNEAQ (reference sequence). Trimming left V 4 bases short and J 5 bases short, with 9 bases between. In DNA, the CDR3 is TGTGCCAGCAGCTATAGTAATCGAAACACCATATATTTT. Translation: CASSYSNRNTIYF.

This chain connects TRBV6-1 to TRBJ1-1, with 9 bases that match TRBD1. Germline CDR1 and CDR2: MNHNS and SASEGT. V lost 3 bases to trimming and J lost 10 bases; unmatched junction nucleotides: 6. The CDR3 covers 13 residues. Here the CDR3 DNA reads TGTGCCAGCAGTGACCGGGACAGGGTTTCAGCTTTCTTT. It translates to CASSDRDRVSAFF.

This chain connects TRBV30 to TRBJ1-1; D uncertain. CDR3 length equals 16 residues. Germline CDR1 is GTSNPN and CDR2 is SVGIG (reference sequence). V lost 0 bases to trimming and J lost 3 bases, with 17 bases between them. CDR3 sequence (DNA): TGTGCCTGGAGTGTACCCCTTGGCTCTCGGGACACTGAAGCTTTCTTT. This encodes CAWSVPLGSRDTEAFF.

The chain employs TRBV12-5 and TRBJ2-5, with 10 nucleotides matching TRBD1. This CDR3 region has 18 residues. Trimming at V came to 0 bases and at J to 3 bases, leaving 10 bases not matched to a gene. The germline gives CDR1 LGHNT, CDR2 FRNRAP. The CDR3 sequence: CASGLVPRTGGFEETQYF. The CDR3 nucleotides are TGTGCTAGTGGTTTGGTACCGAGGACAGGGGGTTTCGAAGAGACCCAGTACTTC.